These T cell receptor beta chains were read from a single sample in a study of blood T cell repertoires in COVID-19. TCRdb keeps only in-frame clones here, not all; method: immunoSEQ multiplex PCR. The sample has just over 300,000 clones, nearly 90% seen once. The sequencing sample was made of peripheral blood. The receptors were gathered from a young woman with COVID-19, enrolled during active disease. CDR3s include the opening cysteine and the closing phenylalanine or tryptophan. D genes are given only for firm matches. Rows may omit the clone size; those that give it use once, few, many or a size class.

-	-	TRBV10-2	TRBJ2-2	CASSETRELFF	TGCGCCAGCAGCGAAACTCGGGAGCTGTTTTTT
TRBD1	-	TRBV29-1	TRBJ1-2	CSVETGIYGYTF	TGCAGCGTAGAGACAGGGATTTATGGCTACACCTTC
-	-	TRBV5-1	TRBJ1-1	CASSLGGGLNTEAFF	TGCGCCAGCAGCTTGGGAGGGGGTTTGAACACTGAAGCTTTCTTT
-	-	TRBV5-1	TRBJ1-4	CASSLGSNEKLFF	TGCGCCAGCAGCTTGGGCAGTAACGAAAAACTGTTTTTT
TRBD1	-	TRBV4-2	TRBJ1-1	CASSQRQGGEAFF	TGTGCCAGCAGCCAAAGACAGGGCGGTGAAGCTTTCTTT
-	-	TRBV5-6	TRBJ1-5	CASSLGRYQPQHF	TGTGCCAGCAGCTTGGGGAGGTATCAGCCCCAGCATTTT
-	once	TRBV11-3	TRBJ2-7	CASSLGGSSYEQYF	TGTGCCAGCAGCTTAGGAGGGAGCTCCTACGAGCAGTACTTC
-	-	TRBV4-2	TRBJ1-1	CASSQRQGMNTEAFF	TGTGCCAGCAGCCAACGTCAGGGGATGAACACTGAAGCTTTCTTT
-	-	TRBV4-1	TRBJ1-1	CASSGPGFSRTEAFF	TGCGCCAGCAGCGGTCCAGGGTTTTCGAGGACTGAAGCTTTCTTT
TRBD1	-	TRBV6-6	TRBJ2-1	CASSFRTGGNNEQFF	TGTGCCAGCAGTTTCAGGACAGGGGGGAACAATGAGCAGTTCTTC
TRBD2	-	TRBV7-9	TRBJ2-5	CASSSTTSGGYLETQYF	TGTGCCAGCAGCTCTACGACTAGCGGGGGGTATCTGGAGACCCAGTACTTC
-	-	TRBV6-5	TRBJ2-3	CASSYATDTQYF	TGTGCCAGCAGTTACGCGACAGATACGCAGTATTTT
TRBD2	-	TRBV5-1	TRBJ2-3	CASSLDGGGAADTQYF	TGCGCCAGCAGCTTGGACGGCGGGGGGGCCGCAGATACGCAGTATTTT
-	-	TRBV27	TRBJ2-3	CASSPGSTDTQYF	TGTGCCAGCAGCCCAGGGAGCACAGATACGCAGTATTTT
-	few	TRBV4-1	TRBJ1-1	CASSQVGGGAPRGAFF	TGCGCCAGCAGCCAAGTAGGCGGGGGGGCCCCCCGCGGGGCTTTCTTT
TRBD2	once	TRBV7-7	TRBJ2-5	CASSLSSGGVWETQYF	TGTGCTAGCAGCTTATCCAGCGGGGGGGTGTGGGAGACCCAGTACTTC
TRBD1	-	TRBV7-8	TRBJ2-2	CASSSGTAPGELFF	TGTGCCAGCAGCTCTGGGACAGCCCCCGGGGAGCTGTTTTTT
TRBD1	-	TRBV19	TRBJ2-3	CASGGQPYGTDTQYF	TGTGCCAGTGGGGGACAGCCTTATGGCACAGATACGCAGTATTTT
-	-	TRBV7-9	TRBJ2-5	CASSLAGLQGYQETQYF	TGTGCCAGCAGCTTAGCGGGGTTACAGGGATACCAAGAGACCCAGTACTTC
TRBD1	-	TRBV6-1	TRBJ2-1	CASSEGTGVVYEQFF	TGTGCCAGCAGTGAGGGGACAGGGGTTGTATATGAGCAGTTCTTC
-	-	TRBV7-9	TRBJ1-2	CASSSYRVSLLGYTF	TGTGCCAGCAGCTCCTACAGGGTTTCTCTGTTAGGCTACACCTTC
-	-	TRBV2	TRBJ1-5	CASNRHRAGNQPQHF	TGTGCCAGCAATCGGCACAGGGCGGGCAATCAGCCCCAGCATTTT
TRBD2	-	TRBV5-1	TRBJ2-2	CASSLTSGGYTGELFF	TGCGCCAGCAGCTTGACTAGCGGGGGCTACACCGGGGAGCTGTTTTTT
TRBD2	-	TRBV29-1	TRBJ2-2	CSVEGSERGEDGELFF	TGCAGCGTTGAGGGGAGCGAGCGGGGAGAGGACGGGGAGCTGTTTTTT
TRBD1	-	TRBV28	TRBJ1-6	CASSQDRGLNSPLHF	TGTGCCAGCAGTCAGGACAGGGGTTTGAATTCACCCCTCCACTTT
-	-	TRBV5-1	TRBJ1-6	CASSSRQAVGSPLHF	TGCGCCAGCAGCTCCCGACAGGCGGTAGGATCACCCCTCCACTTT
TRBD1	-	TRBV27	TRBJ2-1	CASSQLPGQIYNEQFF	TGTGCCAGCAGCCAACTTCCGGGACAGATATACAATGAGCAGTTCTTC
-	-	TRBV4-2	TRBJ2-1	CASSQVGRRENEQFF	TGTGCCAGCAGCCAAGTAGGTCGGAGGGAAAATGAGCAGTTCTTC
-	-	TRBV27	TRBJ2-5	CASSLLGTEETQYF	TGTGCCAGCAGTTTACTAGGTACGGAAGAGACCCAGTACTTC
-	-	TRBV6-6	TRBJ1-5	CASRKGGQPQHF	TGTGCCAGCAGAAAAGGGGGACAGCCCCAGCATTTT
-	-	TRBV5-1	TRBJ1-1	CASSLGRGSTEAFF	TGCGCCAGCAGCTTGGGCAGGGGAAGCACTGAAGCTTTCTTT
-	-	TRBV11-3	TRBJ1-2	CASSVGGVKGYGYTF	TGTGCCAGCAGCGTGGGGGGGGTGAAGGGCTATGGCTACACCTTC
TRBD1	-	TRBV19	TRBJ1-1	CASSSETGPNTEAFF	TGTGCCAGTAGTTCTGAGACAGGGCCGAACACTGAAGCTTTCTTT
-	-	TRBV19	TRBJ1-1	CASSRQPQNRANTEAFF	TGTGCCAGTAGCCGACAACCCCAGAACAGGGCGAACACTGAAGCTTTCTTT
-	-	TRBV5-4	TRBJ1-1	CASSLAGMNTEAFF	TGTGCCAGCAGCTTGGCAGGGATGAACACTGAAGCTTTCTTT
TRBD1	-	TRBV9	TRBJ1-6	CASSVGTGYSPLHF	TGTGCCAGCAGCGTAGGGACAGGGTATTCACCCCTCCACTTT
-	-	TRBV6-5	TRBJ2-2	CASRNRATGELFF	TGTGCCAGCAGAAACAGGGCTACCGGGGAGCTGTTTTTT
TRBD1	-	TRBV4-2	TRBJ1-6	CASSQDYSGTVNSPLHF	TGTGCCAGCAGCCAAGATTATTCCGGGACAGTAAATTCACCCCTCCACTTT
-	-	TRBV3-1/TRBV3-2	TRBJ2-5	CASSQVNTVTQETQYF	TGTGCCAGCAGCCAAGTAAACACAGTTACTCAAGAGACCCAGTACTTC
TRBD2	-	TRBV27	TRBJ2-2	CASSPLRGWTGELFF	TGTGCCAGCAGTCCCCTGCGGGGGTGGACCGGGGAGCTGTTTTTT
-	once	TRBV27	TRBJ1-2	CASSLSWDISGRYGYTF	TGTGCCAGCAGTTTATCCTGGGACATATCTGGTCGGTATGGCTACACCTTC
TRBD2	-	TRBV11-3	TRBJ2-3	CASSLGPAGTPMGTQYF	TGTGCCAGCAGCTTAGGTCCAGCGGGGACCCCGATGGGTACGCAGTATTTT
-	-	TRBV6-6	TRBJ2-2	CASTLLRNTGELFF	TGTGCCAGCACCCTCCTCCGGAACACCGGGGAGCTGTTTTTT
-	-	TRBV21-1	TRBJ2-7	CASSKGRGREEQYF	TGTGCCAGCAGCAAGGGGCGGGGGCGCGAAGAGCAGTACTTC
TRBD1	-	TRBV5-4	TRBJ2-7	CASSQPGQLSYEQYF	TGTGCCAGCAGCCAGCCGGGACAGCTCTCCTACGAGCAGTACTTC
TRBD1	-	TRBV18	TRBJ1-1	CASSPRTGGTMNTEAFF	TGTGCCAGCTCACCCCGGACAGGGGGCACGATGAACACTGAAGCTTTCTTT